The TCR beta chain described here comes from a study of blood T cell repertoires in COVID-19. Study-wide background: COVID-19 samples from acute and convalescent phases originated in the United States, Italy and Spain. The cDNA or gDNA used as material had been derived from T cells, B-cell-depleted T cells, or PBMCs.

Assay used: immunoSEQ multiplex PCR; TCRdb lists only in-frame clones, some missing. The data contain around 140,000 clones, approximately 86% of them singletons. The CDR3 length is 14 residues. V was cut by 5 bases and J by 0 bases, with 8 bases left in between. Germline loops: CDR1 SNHLY, CDR2 FYNNEI. This clonotype was obtained from a woman aged 45 to 65 with acute or convalescent COVID-19. This chain links TRBV2 with TRBJ1-3; possibly TRBD1 for D (6 bases). Sequenced material: peripheral blood. The CDR3 region has the DNA TGTGCCAGCAGTACAGGGTCCTCTGGAAACACCATATATTTT. Protein: CASSTGSSGNTIYF. The full variable domain, with the rest looked up from reference TRBV2 and TRBJ1-3, is EPEVTQTPSHQVTQMGQEVILRCVPISNHLYFYWYRQILGQKVEFLVSFYNNEISEKSEIFDDQFSVERPDGSNFTLKIRSTKLEDSAMYFCASSTGSSGNTIYFGEGSWLTVV.